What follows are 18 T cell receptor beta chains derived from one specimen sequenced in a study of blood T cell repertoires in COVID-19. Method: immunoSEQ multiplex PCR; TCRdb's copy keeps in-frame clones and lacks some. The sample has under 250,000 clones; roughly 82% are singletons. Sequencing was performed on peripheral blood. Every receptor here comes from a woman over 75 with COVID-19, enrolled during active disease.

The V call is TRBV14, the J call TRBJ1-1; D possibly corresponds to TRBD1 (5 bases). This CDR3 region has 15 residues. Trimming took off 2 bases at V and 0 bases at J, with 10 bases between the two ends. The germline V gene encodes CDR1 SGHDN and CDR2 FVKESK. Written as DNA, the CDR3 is TGTGCCAGCAGCCAAATGACAGCCATGAACACTGAAGCTTTCTTT. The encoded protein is CASSQMTAMNTEAFF.

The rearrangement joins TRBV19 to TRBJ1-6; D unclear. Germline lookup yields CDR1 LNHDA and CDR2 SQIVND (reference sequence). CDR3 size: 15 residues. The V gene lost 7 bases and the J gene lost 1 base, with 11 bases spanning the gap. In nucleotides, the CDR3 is TGTGCCAGTACCTCCGGGGTTTCCTATAATTCACCCCTCCACTTT. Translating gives CASTSGVSYNSPLHF.

The chain's CDR3 is CASRTQGGNEKLFF. The CDR3 DNA follows: TGTGCCAGCAGGACACAGGGGGGTAATGAAAAACTGTTTTTT. The chain employs TRBV28 and TRBJ1-4; 8 nucleotides align to TRBD1. Trimming removed 6 bases from V and 4 bases from J; junction bases left unmatched: 4. The CDR3 contains 14 residues. Germline V gene data show CDR1 as MDHEN and CDR2 as SYDVKM.

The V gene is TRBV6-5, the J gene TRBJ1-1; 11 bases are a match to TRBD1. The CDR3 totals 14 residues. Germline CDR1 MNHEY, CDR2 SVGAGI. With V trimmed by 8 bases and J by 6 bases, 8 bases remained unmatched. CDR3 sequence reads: CASRRGQGGAEAFF. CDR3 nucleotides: TGTGCCAGCCGGAGGGGACAGGGGGGGGCTGAAGCTTTCTTT.

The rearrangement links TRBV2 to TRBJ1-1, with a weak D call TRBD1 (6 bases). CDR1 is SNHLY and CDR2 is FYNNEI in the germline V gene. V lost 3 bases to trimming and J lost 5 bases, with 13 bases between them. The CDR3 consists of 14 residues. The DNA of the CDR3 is TGTGCCAGCAGTGAGAACAGGGATAGTACTGAAGCTTTCTTT. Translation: CASSENRDSTEAFF.

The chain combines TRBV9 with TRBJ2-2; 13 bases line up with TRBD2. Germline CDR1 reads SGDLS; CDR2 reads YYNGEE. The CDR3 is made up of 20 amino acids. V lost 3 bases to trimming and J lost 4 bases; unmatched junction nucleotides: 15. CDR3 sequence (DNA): TGTGCCAGCAGCGGCGCCTGGACTAGCGGGGGTATCGTTGTCACCGGGGAGCTGTTTTTT. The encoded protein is CASSGAWTSGGIVVTGELFF.

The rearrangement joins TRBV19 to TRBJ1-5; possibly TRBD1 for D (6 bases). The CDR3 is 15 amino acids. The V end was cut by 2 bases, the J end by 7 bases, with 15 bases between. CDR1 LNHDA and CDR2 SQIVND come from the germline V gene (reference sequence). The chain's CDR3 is CASSISLLQGQPQHF. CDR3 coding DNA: TGTGCCAGTAGTATAAGCCTGCTCCAGGGGCAGCCCCAGCATTTT. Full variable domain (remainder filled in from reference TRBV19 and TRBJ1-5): DGGITQSPKYLFRKEGQNVTLSCEQNLNHDAMYWYRQDPGQGLRLIYYSQIVNDFQKGDIAEGYSVSREKKESFPLTVTSAQKNPTAFYLCASSISLLQGQPQHFGDGTRLSIL.

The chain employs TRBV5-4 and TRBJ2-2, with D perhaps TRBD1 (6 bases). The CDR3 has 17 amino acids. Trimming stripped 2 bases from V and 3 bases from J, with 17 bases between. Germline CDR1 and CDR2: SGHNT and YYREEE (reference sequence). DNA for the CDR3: TGTGCCAGCAGCTTCGGACAGACCGGCGTGGACACCGGGGAGCTGTTTTTT. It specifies CASSFGQTGVDTGELFF. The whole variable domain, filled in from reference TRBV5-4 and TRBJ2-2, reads ETGVTQSPTHLIKTRGQQVTLRCSSQSGHNTVSWYQQALGQGPQFIFQYYREEENGRGNFPPRFSGLQFPNYSSELNVNALELDDSALYLCASSFGQTGVDTGELFFGEGSRLTVL.

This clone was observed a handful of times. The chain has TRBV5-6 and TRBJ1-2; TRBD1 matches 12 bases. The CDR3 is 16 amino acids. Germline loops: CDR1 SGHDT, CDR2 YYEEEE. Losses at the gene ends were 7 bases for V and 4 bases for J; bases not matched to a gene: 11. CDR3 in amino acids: CASAPGQGARGYGYTF. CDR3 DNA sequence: TGTGCCAGCGCCCCGGGACAGGGGGCTCGCGGCTATGGCTACACCTTC.

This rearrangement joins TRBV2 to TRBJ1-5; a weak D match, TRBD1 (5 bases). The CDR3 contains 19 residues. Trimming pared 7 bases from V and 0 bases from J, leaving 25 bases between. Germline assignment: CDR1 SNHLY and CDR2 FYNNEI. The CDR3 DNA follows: TGTGCCAGCATCCGAAAATTCCGGGGAGGGGCCGATAGCAATCAGCCCCAGCATTTT. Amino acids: CASIRKFRGGADSNQPQHF. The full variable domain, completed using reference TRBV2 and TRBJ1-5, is EPEVTQTPSHQVTQMGQEVILRCVPISNHLYFYWYRQILGQKVEFLVSFYNNEISEKSEIFDDQFSVERPDGSNFTLKIRSTKLEDSAMYFCASIRKFRGGADSNQPQHFGDGTRLSIL.

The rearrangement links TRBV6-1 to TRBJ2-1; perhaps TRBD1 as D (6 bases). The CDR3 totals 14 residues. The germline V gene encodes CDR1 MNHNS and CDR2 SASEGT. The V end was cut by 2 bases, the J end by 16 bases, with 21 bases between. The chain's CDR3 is CASSESGGPQEFFF. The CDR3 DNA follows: TGTGCCAGCAGTGAAAGTGGGGGCCCCCAGGAGTTTTTCTTC.

The chain's CDR3 is CASSPDQVSYNEQFF. The DNA of the CDR3 is TGTGCCAGCTCACCTGATCAGGTTTCCTACAATGAGCAGTTCTTC. The chain uses TRBV18 and TRBJ2-1; no clear D. Germline CDR1 is KGHSH and CDR2 is LQKENI. The germline V and J ends were trimmed by 3 bases and 1 base, with 10 bases remaining between them. This CDR3 has 15 amino acids.

The CDR3 DNA reads as TGTGCCAGCAGCCCGACAGGGTCCCAAGAGACCCAGTACTTC. This gives the protein CASSPTGSQETQYF. V usage is TRBV5-4 and J usage is TRBJ2-5, with 7 bases fitting TRBD1. This CDR3 comprises 14 residues. V shed 4 bases and J 1 base; nucleotides not matched to a gene: 4. The germline gives CDR1 SGHNT, CDR2 YYREEE (reference sequence). The full variable domain, completed using reference TRBV5-4 and TRBJ2-5, is ETGVTQSPTHLIKTRGQQVTLRCSSQSGHNTVSWYQQALGQGPQFIFQYYREEENGRGNFPPRFSGLQFPNYSSELNVNALELDDSALYLCASSPTGSQETQYFGPGTRLLVL.

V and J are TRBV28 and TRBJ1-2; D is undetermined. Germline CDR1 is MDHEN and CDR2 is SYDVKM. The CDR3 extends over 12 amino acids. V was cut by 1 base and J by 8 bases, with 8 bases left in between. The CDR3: CASSLSSGGYTF. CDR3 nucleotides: TGTGCCAGCAGTTTATCCAGCGGCGGCTACACCTTC.

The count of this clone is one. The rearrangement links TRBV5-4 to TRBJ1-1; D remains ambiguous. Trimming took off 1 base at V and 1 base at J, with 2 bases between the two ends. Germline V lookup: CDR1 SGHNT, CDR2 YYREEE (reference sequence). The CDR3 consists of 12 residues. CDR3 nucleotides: TGTGCCAGCAGCTTGCAGAACACTGAAGCTTTCTTT. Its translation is CASSLQNTEAFF.

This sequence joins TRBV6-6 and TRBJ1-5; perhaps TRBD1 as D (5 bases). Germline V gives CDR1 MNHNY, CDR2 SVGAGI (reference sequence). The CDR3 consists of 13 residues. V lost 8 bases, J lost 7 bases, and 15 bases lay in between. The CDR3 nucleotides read TGTGCCAGCGGGGGGGGAGGAGAACAGCCCCAGCATTTT. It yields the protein CASGGGGEQPQHF.

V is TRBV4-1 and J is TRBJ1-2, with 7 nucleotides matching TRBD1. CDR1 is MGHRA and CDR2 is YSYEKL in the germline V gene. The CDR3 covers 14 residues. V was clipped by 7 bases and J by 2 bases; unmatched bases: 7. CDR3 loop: CASKTPGGNYGYTF. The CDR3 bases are TGCGCCAGCAAAACCCCAGGGGGGAACTATGGCTACACCTTC.

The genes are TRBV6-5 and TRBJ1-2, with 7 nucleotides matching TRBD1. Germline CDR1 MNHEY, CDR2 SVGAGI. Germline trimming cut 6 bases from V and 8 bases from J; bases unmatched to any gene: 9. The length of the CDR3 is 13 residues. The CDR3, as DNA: TGTGCCAGCAGCTTAGACAGGGTGGGAGGCTACACCTTC. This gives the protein CASSLDRVGGYTF.